This entry lists 20 T cell receptor beta chains sequenced from one sample in a study of shared clonotypes between healthy human individuals. It was CD45RO-negative cells, positively selected for CCR7, that made up naive CD8 cells, with terminally differentiated effector memory CD45RA+ cells excluded. Data came from immunoSEQ multiplex PCR; TCRdb stores just in-frame clones and leaves some out. The sample consists of 2 million to 2.5 million clones, around 93% of them appearing once. The sequenced sample was naive CD8+ T cells from PBMCs. Every receptor here comes from a man younger than 35 in good health. Some clones in this sample may be carry-over from other donors' samples.

This rearrangement joins TRBV11-3 to TRBJ2-1, with TRBD2 matching over 14 bases. This CDR3 has 16 amino acids. Germline CDR1 is SGHNT and CDR2 is YENEEA. Trimming at V came to 1 base and at J to 8 bases, leaving 4 bases not matched to a gene. CDR3 sequence (DNA): TGTGCCAGCAGCTTAGGACTAGCGGGAGGGGTCGATGAGCAGTTCTTC. Translating gives CASSLGLAGGVDEQFF.

The chain couples TRBV7-5 to TRBJ1-1; the tabulated D call, TRBD1, remains unverified against the DNA. TRBV7-5 represents a pseudogene. The CDR3 covers 19 residues. The DNA of the CDR3 is TGTGTCAGAAGCCTTATAACAGGGTTCCCAGGCGGCCTTAACACTGAAGCTTTCTTT. Protein product: CVRSLITGFPGGLNTEAFF.

The chain links TRBV4-2 to TRBJ2-7; D is possibly TRBD2 (7 bases). This CDR3 contains 16 residues. Germline V lookup: CDR1 LGHNA, CDR2 YNFKEQ. V lost 2 bases to trimming and J lost 2 bases, with 16 bases between them. In nucleotides, the CDR3 is TGTGCCAGCAGCCAAAGGGGGGGCGCGGTTCCCTACGAGCAGTACTTC. It encodes CASSQRGGAVPYEQYF.

Worth noting for this clone: The sample contains more than one DNA sequence encoding this CDR3. The chain links TRBV11-2 to TRBJ2-1; no clear D. The CDR3 consists of 15 residues. The germline V and J ends were trimmed by 1 base and 1 base, with 8 bases remaining between them. Germline CDR1 reads SGHAT; CDR2 reads FQNNGV. CDR3 bases: TGTGCCAGCAGCTTAGTCAGGAGTTCCTACAATGAGCAGTTCTTC. Translated: CASSLVRSSYNEQFF.

The rearrangement uses TRBV30 and TRBJ2-5; the D gene is possibly TRBD2 (6 bases). The CDR3 has 13 amino acids. CDR1 GTSNPN and CDR2 SVGIG come from the germline V gene (reference sequence). Trimming shortened V by 5 bases and J by 5 bases, and 15 bases separated the two germline ends. CDR3 loop: CAWSAGRFETQYF. The CDR3 nucleotides read TGTGCCTGGTCGGCGGGGCGGTTTGAGACCCAGTACTTC.

The chain joins TRBV19 to TRBJ1-1, with a possible D match to TRBD1 (5 bases). The germline V gene encodes CDR1 LNHDA and CDR2 SQIVND (reference sequence). CDR3 length: 14 amino acids. V gave up 4 bases and J gave up 2 bases, with 11 bases separating them. The CDR3 bases are TGTGCCAGTAGTACCCGACAGTCTAACACTGAAGCTTTCTTT. It specifies CASSTRQSNTEAFF.

The V gene is TRBV21-1, the J gene TRBJ2-4; TRBD1, the table's D call, was not compared with the DNA. TRBV21-1 is assigned pseudogene status. The CDR3 spans 14 residues. In nucleotides, the CDR3 is TGTGCCACCGTTTTCCTCGGACAGAAAAACATTCAGTACTTC. This gives the protein CATVFLGQKNIQYF.

The V gene is TRBV19, the J gene TRBJ1-2, with D possibly matching TRBD1 (6 bases). CDR1 and CDR2 from the germline V gene are LNHDA and SQIVND (reference sequence). This CDR3 contains 16 residues. Trimming left V 5 bases short and J 5 bases short, with 21 bases between. CDR3 protein: CASSSTLQGSRYGYTF. CDR3 DNA sequence: TGTGCCAGTAGTTCAACCCTACAGGGCTCACGGTATGGCTACACCTTC. Drawing the rest from reference TRBV19 and TRBJ1-2, the complete variable domain is DGGITQSPKYLFRKEGQNVTLSCEQNLNHDAMYWYRQDPGQGLRLIYYSQIVNDFQKGDIAEGYSVSREKKESFPLTVTSAQKNPTAFYLCASSSTLQGSRYGYTFGSGTRLTVV.

This chain links TRBV27 with TRBJ2-7; possible D gene TRBD2, 6 bases. Trimming shortened V by 5 bases and J by 2 bases, and 13 bases separated the two germline ends. The CDR3 is made up of 14 amino acids. Per the germline V gene, CDR1 is MNHEY and CDR2 is SMNVEV (reference sequence). The CDR3 DNA is TGTGCCAGCAGTCCGAAGCGGGCCCCCTACGAGCAGTACTTC. Translation: CASSPKRAPYEQYF.

This rearrangement joins TRBV7-9 to TRBJ2-2, with D possibly being TRBD1 or TRBD2 (6 bases each). The CDR3 consists of 19 residues. Trimming took 4 bases from V and 5 from J, leaving 26 bases between them. Looked up from germline, CDR1 is SEHNR and CDR2 is FQNEAQ (reference sequence). The chain's CDR3 is CASSSPAVVGGSFTGELFF. The CDR3 coding sequence is TGTGCCAGCAGCTCACCGGCCGTGGTGGGGGGCTCTTTTACCGGGGAGCTGTTTTTT.

This sequence joins TRBV7-2 and TRBJ2-1; 7 bases match TRBD2. Germline V gives CDR1 SGHTA, CDR2 FQGNSA. The CDR3 sequence is 14 residues long. V lost 5 bases and J lost 6; bases outside the gene matches: 7. As DNA, the CDR3 is TGTGCCAGCAGCCCATGGCCGGGGGGCAATGAGCAGTTCTTC. Translating gives CASSPWPGGNEQFF.

This rearrangement joins TRBV5-1 to TRBJ2-1; 13 positions agree with TRBD2. CDR1 and CDR2 (germline): SGHRS, YFSETQ. The V and J ends lost 4 bases and 0 bases, in that order; junction bases with no gene match: 10. CDR3 length equals 19 residues. CDR3 protein: CASSPTGLAGDPSYNEQFF. The CDR3 nucleotides are TGCGCCAGCAGCCCGACCGGACTAGCGGGAGATCCCTCCTACAATGAGCAGTTCTTC.

V gene TRBV28 combines with J gene TRBJ2-7; 12 bases match TRBD2. J lost 3 bases, V lost 6 bases, and 9 bases had no gene match. In germline, CDR1 is MDHEN, CDR2 SYDVKM. The CDR3 sequence is 16 residues long. Written as DNA, the CDR3 is TGTGCCAGCAGCACCGTGACTAGCGGGAGTAACTACGAGCAGTACTTC. Translating gives CASSTVTSGSNYEQYF.

The chain is built from TRBV9 and TRBJ1-2; D is possibly TRBD1 (6 bases). The germline V gene has CDR1 SGDLS and CDR2 YYNGEE. The CDR3 spans 16 residues. V lost 4 bases and J lost 1, with 17 bases in between. CDR3 nucleotides: TGTGCCAGCAGCCGACAAGGACAGTCGGGTAACTATGGCTACACCTTC. Encoded protein: CASSRQGQSGNYGYTF.

This chain uses TRBV4-3 with TRBJ2-1; no definite D call. V lost 6 bases and J 0 bases, leaving 12 bases between the germline ends. CDR3 size: 15 residues. Germline CDR1 LGHNA, CDR2 YSLEER. DNA of the CDR3: TGCGCCAGCAGTCTCGGACCGGCCTCCTACAATGAGCAGTTCTTC. It codes for CASSLGPASYNEQFF.

The V and J genes are TRBV2 and TRBJ2-5; TRBD2 agrees at 7 bases. The germline gives CDR1 SNHLY, CDR2 FYNNEI. The CDR3 length is 16 residues. J was trimmed by 4 bases and V by 1 base; bases with no gene match: 9. The chain's CDR3 is CASSEGRAGVSETQYF. CDR3 nucleotides: TGTGCCAGCAGTGAAGGCCGCGCGGGAGTTTCAGAGACCCAGTACTTC.

The chain has TRBV7-2 and TRBJ1-4; D gene uncertain. CDR1 SGHTA and CDR2 FQGNSA come from the germline V gene. V was clipped by 4 bases and J by 9 bases, with 15 bases between them. The CDR3 is made up of 14 amino acids. The CDR3 spells CASSSGHNPQKLFF. In nucleotides, the CDR3 is TGTGCCAGCAGCTCCGGCCATAACCCCCAAAAACTGTTTTTT.

The chain recombines TRBV6-1 with TRBJ2-7, with D perhaps TRBD1 or TRBD2 (5 bases each). The germline V gene encodes CDR1 MNHNS and CDR2 SASEGT. The CDR3 consists of 15 residues. Trimming removed 6 bases at V and 5 bases at J, with 20 bases between. Written as DNA, the CDR3 is TGTGCCAGCAGGCAAGCGGTAGGGGCTATGAACGAGCAGTACTTC. It specifies CASRQAVGAMNEQYF.

The chain has TRBV5-4 and TRBJ1-2; 8 bases line up with TRBD1. V lost 6 bases, J lost 1 base, and 8 bases stayed unmatched. This CDR3 comprises 15 residues. Looked up from germline, CDR1 is SGHNT and CDR2 is YYREEE (reference sequence). The CDR3 nucleotides read TGTGCCAGCAACCATTTCGACAGGGGTAACTATGGCTACACCTTC. This gives the protein CASNHFDRGNYGYTF.

The chain links TRBV7-2 to TRBJ2-7, with 7 bases aligning to TRBD1. Germline loops: CDR1 SGHTA, CDR2 FQGNSA. V was clipped by 5 bases and J by 2 bases; unmatched bases: 9. The CDR3 is 15 residues long. CDR3 residues: CASSTSQGLAYEQYF. The CDR3 region has the DNA TGTGCCAGCAGCACTTCACAGGGGCTCGCCTACGAGCAGTACTTC.